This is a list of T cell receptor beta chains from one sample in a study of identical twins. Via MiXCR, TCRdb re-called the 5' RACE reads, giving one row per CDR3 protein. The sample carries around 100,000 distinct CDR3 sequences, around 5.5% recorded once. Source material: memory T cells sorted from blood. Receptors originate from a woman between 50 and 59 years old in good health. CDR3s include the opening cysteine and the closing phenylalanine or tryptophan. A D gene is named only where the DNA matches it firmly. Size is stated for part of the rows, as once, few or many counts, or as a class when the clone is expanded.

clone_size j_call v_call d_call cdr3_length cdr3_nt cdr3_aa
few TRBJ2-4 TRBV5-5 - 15 TGTGCCAGCAGCTTCTTGGTTGGGGCCAAAAACATTCAGTACTTC CASSFLVGAKNIQYF
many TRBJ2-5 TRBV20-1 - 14 TGCAGTGCAAGCCTAGGGGATATCCAAGAGACCCAGTACTTC CSASLGDIQETQYF
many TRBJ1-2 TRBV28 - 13 TGTGCCAGCAGTGAGGGCCAGACCTATGGCTACACCTTC CASSEGQTYGYTF
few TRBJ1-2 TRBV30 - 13 TGTGCCTGGAGGGGCCAGGCTAACTATGGCTACACCTTC CAWRGQANYGYTF
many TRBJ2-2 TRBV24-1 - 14 TGTGCCACCAGTGATGCAGGGAATCCCGGGGAGCTGTTTTTT CATSDAGNPGELFF
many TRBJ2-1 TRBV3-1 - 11 TGTGCCAGCACGCACCACAATGAGCAGTTCTTC CASTHHNEQFF
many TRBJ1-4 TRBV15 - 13 TGTGCCACCAGCAGAGAACGAGCACAGGGAAGGTTTTTT CATSRERAQGRFF
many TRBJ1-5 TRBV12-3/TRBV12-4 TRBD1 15 TGTGCCAGCAGTTTTAGCAGGGGGGCCAATCAGCCCCAGCATTTT CASSFSRGANQPQHF
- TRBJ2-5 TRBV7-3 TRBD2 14 TGTGCCAGCAGCTCTAGCGGCTCGGGAGAGACCCAGTACTTC CASSSSGSGETQYF
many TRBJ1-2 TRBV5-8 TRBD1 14 TGTGCCAGCAGCCGCCTCGGGACAGAGAACGGCTACACCTTC CASSRLGTENGYTF
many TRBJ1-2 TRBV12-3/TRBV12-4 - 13 TGTGCCAGCAGTTCGGGATTTCTTTATGGCTACACCTTC CASSSGFLYGYTF
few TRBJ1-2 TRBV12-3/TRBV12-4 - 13 TGTGCCAGCACCTCCCGGGGGGCGGGTGGCTACACCTTC CASTSRGAGGYTF
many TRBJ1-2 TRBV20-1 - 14 TGCAGTGCTTCACGGGACTCGGCAACCTATGGCTACACCTTC CSASRDSATYGYTF
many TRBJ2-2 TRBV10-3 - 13 TGTGCCATCGGAACAGGGCCAAACGGGGAGCTGTTTTTT CAIGTGPNGELFF
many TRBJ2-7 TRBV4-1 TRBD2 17 TGCGCCAGCAGCCAAGTAGGCCGCGGGAGGAAGGACCACGAGCAGTACTTC CASSQVGRGRKDHEQYF
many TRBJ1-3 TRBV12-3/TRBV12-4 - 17 TGTGCCAGCAGTCCCCGGAGCGCCCAGAGCTCTGGAAACACCATATATTTT CASSPRSAQSSGNTIYF
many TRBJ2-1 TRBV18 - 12 TGTGCCAGCTCACCGGTTGGGGTCGAGCAGTTCTTC CASSPVGVEQFF
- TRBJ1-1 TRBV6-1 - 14 TGTGCCAGCACCCGACAGGCCGGGAGCACTGAAGCTTTCTTT CASTRQAGSTEAFF
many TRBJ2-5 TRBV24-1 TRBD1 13 TGTGCCACCGGCCTAGGGGGCGCAGAGACCCAGTACTTC CATGLGGAETQYF
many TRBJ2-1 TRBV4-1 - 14 TGCGCCAGCAGCCATAAACAGGATGCAAGTAGGCAGTTCTTC CASSHKQDASRQFF
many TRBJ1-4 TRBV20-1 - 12 TGCAGTGCCTCGGACGGTTATGAAAAACTGTTTTTT CSASDGYEKLFF